A selection of T cell receptor beta chains follows, all from one sample in a study of CD8+CD57+ T cells in acquired aplastic anemia. Each CDR3 protein is one row after TCRdb ran MiXCR on the reads. The sample has fewer than 100,000 distinct CDR3 sequences, about 45% seen once. The specimen sequenced was sorted CD4+, CD8+, or CD8+CD57+ T cells (not recorded which) from PBMCs. The origin of the receptors is a human donor in good health, serving as a control. Both conserved end residues are part of each CDR3. A D gene is named only where the DNA matches it firmly. Rows give clone size only sometimes, using once, few, many, or a class for an expanded clone.

d_call: .
clone_size: .
v_call: TRBV6-2/TRBV6-3
j_call: TRBJ2-2
cdr3_nt: TGTGCCACCTCGACAGCGACGAACACCGGGGAGCTGTTTTTT
cdr3_aa: CATSTATNTGELFF

d_call: TRBD2
clone_size: .
v_call: TRBV25-1
j_call: TRBJ2-3
cdr3_nt: TGTGCCAGCAGTGAATATACTAGCGGGAGCACAGATACGCAGTATTTT
cdr3_aa: CASSEYTSGSTDTQYF

d_call: .
clone_size: .
v_call: TRBV4-1
j_call: TRBJ2-7
cdr3_nt: TGCGCCAGCAGCCAAGATGGGTACGAGCAGTACTTC
cdr3_aa: CASSQDGYEQYF

d_call: .
clone_size: many
v_call: TRBV10-3
j_call: TRBJ2-2
cdr3_nt: TGTGCCATCAGTGCGATCGGGGGGCCCGGGGAGCTGTTTTTT
cdr3_aa: CAISAIGGPGELFF

d_call: TRBD1
clone_size: .
v_call: TRBV27
j_call: TRBJ1-3
cdr3_nt: TGTGCCAGCTACGGGACAGGGGGAAACACCATATATTTT
cdr3_aa: CASYGTGGNTIYF

d_call: .
clone_size: many
v_call: TRBV7-9
j_call: TRBJ1-2
cdr3_nt: TGTGCCAGCAGCTTAGATGGGGGCGCGAGCTATGGCTACACCTTC
cdr3_aa: CASSLDGGASYGYTF

d_call: TRBD2
clone_size: .
v_call: TRBV5-1
j_call: TRBJ2-3
cdr3_nt: TGCGCCAGCAGCTTGATAGCGGGGACTAGCACAGATACGCAGTATTTT
cdr3_aa: CASSLIAGTSTDTQYF

d_call: TRBD1
clone_size: many
v_call: TRBV12-3/TRBV12-4
j_call: TRBJ1-5
cdr3_nt: TGTGCCAGCAGCGACAGGGACCTCAATCAGCCCCAGCATTTT
cdr3_aa: CASSDRDLNQPQHF

d_call: .
clone_size: many
v_call: TRBV6-1
j_call: TRBJ1-6
cdr3_nt: TGTGCCAGCAGTGGAGGCCAGTCACCCCTCCACTTT
cdr3_aa: CASSGGQSPLHF

d_call: .
clone_size: many
v_call: TRBV10-3
j_call: TRBJ2-3
cdr3_nt: TGTGCCATCAGTGAGCCAGATACGCAGTATTTT
cdr3_aa: CAISEPDTQYF

d_call: TRBD2
clone_size: many
v_call: TRBV27
j_call: TRBJ2-7
cdr3_nt: TGTGCCAGCAGTTCTGGACTAGCGGGGGGTTTCTACGAGCAGTACTTC
cdr3_aa: CASSSGLAGGFYEQYF

d_call: TRBD2
clone_size: .
v_call: TRBV10-1
j_call: TRBJ2-7
cdr3_nt: TGCGCCAGCACCCGGGGGGGGTACGAGCAGTACTTC
cdr3_aa: CASTRGGYEQYF

d_call: .
clone_size: many
v_call: TRBV6-5
j_call: TRBJ1-2
cdr3_nt: TGTGCCAGCAGTTTCCCATCCCAGGTAGAAGGCTACACCTTC
cdr3_aa: CASSFPSQVEGYTF

d_call: .
clone_size: .
v_call: TRBV15
j_call: TRBJ2-1
cdr3_nt: TGTGCCAGCAGCTCGAGAGACATCGAGCAGTTCTTC
cdr3_aa: CASSSRDIEQFF

d_call: TRBD1
clone_size: .
v_call: TRBV15
j_call: TRBJ2-1
cdr3_nt: TGTGCCACCAGGGCGACAGGGGAGGATGAGCAGTTCTTC
cdr3_aa: CATRATGEDEQFF

d_call: .
clone_size: .
v_call: TRBV20-1
j_call: TRBJ1-1
cdr3_nt: TGCAGTGCTAGGGACACTGAAGCTTTCTTT
cdr3_aa: CSARDTEAFF

d_call: .
clone_size: .
v_call: TRBV4-3
j_call: TRBJ1-2
cdr3_nt: TGCGCCAGCAGCCAAGAACGGGGTAACTATGGCTACACCTTC
cdr3_aa: CASSQERGNYGYTF

d_call: TRBD1
clone_size: .
v_call: TRBV11-2
j_call: TRBJ1-5
cdr3_nt: TGTGCCAGCAGCTTGGGACAGAATAGCAATCAGCCCCAGCATTTT
cdr3_aa: CASSLGQNSNQPQHF

d_call: .
clone_size: many
v_call: TRBV7-9
j_call: TRBJ2-5
cdr3_nt: TGTGCCAGCAGCTTGGAGTTAACAGAGACCCAGTACTTC
cdr3_aa: CASSLELTETQYF

d_call: .
clone_size: many
v_call: TRBV10-3
j_call: TRBJ1-1
cdr3_nt: TGTGCCATCAGTGAGCTGTTAGAAGCTTTCTTT
cdr3_aa: CAISELLEAFF

d_call: .
clone_size: .
v_call: TRBV19
j_call: TRBJ2-7
cdr3_nt: TGTGCCAGTAGTATCTCTTCGCAAGGGGAGTACTTC
cdr3_aa: CASSISSQGEYF

d_call: TRBD1
clone_size: few
v_call: TRBV9
j_call: TRBJ1-3
cdr3_nt: TGTGCCAGCAGCGGGGACAGGAGTGGAAACACCATATATTTT
cdr3_aa: CASSGDRSGNTIYF

d_call: TRBD2
clone_size: few
v_call: TRBV12-3/TRBV12-4
j_call: TRBJ2-1
cdr3_nt: TGTGCCAGCAGTCAGCGCGGGAGTCTCTACAATGAGCAGTTCTTC
cdr3_aa: CASSQRGSLYNEQFF

d_call: .
clone_size: .
v_call: TRBV7-6
j_call: TRBJ2-7
cdr3_nt: TGTGCCAGCAGCTTAGGAGGCAGCGCCTACGAGCAGTACTTC
cdr3_aa: CASSLGGSAYEQYF

d_call: .
clone_size: few
v_call: TRBV27
j_call: TRBJ1-2
cdr3_nt: TGTGCCAGCGGGGGTTTGACTGGCTACACCTTC
cdr3_aa: CASGGLTGYTF

d_call: .
clone_size: many
v_call: TRBV20-1
j_call: TRBJ2-7
cdr3_nt: TGCAGTGCTAGATTTGGCTCCTACGAGCAGTACTTC
cdr3_aa: CSARFGSYEQYF

d_call: .
clone_size: .
v_call: TRBV25-1
j_call: TRBJ1-4
cdr3_nt: TGTGCCAGCAGTCAGGATGGCGAAGAACTGTTTTTT
cdr3_aa: CASSQDGEELFF

d_call: .
clone_size: many
v_call: TRBV24-1
j_call: TRBJ2-2
cdr3_nt: TGTGCCACCTTGGCAGGGGACACCGGGGAGCTGTTTTTT
cdr3_aa: CATLAGDTGELFF

d_call: .
clone_size: few
v_call: TRBV6-1
j_call: TRBJ1-2
cdr3_nt: TGTGCCAGCAGACACCGGGGGGGGTTAAACTATGGCTACACCTTC
cdr3_aa: CASRHRGGLNYGYTF

d_call: TRBD2
clone_size: .
v_call: TRBV29-1
j_call: TRBJ2-5
cdr3_nt: TGCAGCGTCCCAGCGGGGGGCACCGGGACCCAGTACTTC
cdr3_aa: CSVPAGGTGTQYF

d_call: .
clone_size: many
v_call: TRBV20-1
j_call: TRBJ2-2
cdr3_nt: TGCAGTGCTAGAGGGGAAGAGGGCGACACCGGGGAGCTGTTTTTT
cdr3_aa: CSARGEEGDTGELFF

d_call: TRBD2
clone_size: .
v_call: TRBV20-1
j_call: TRBJ2-5
cdr3_nt: TGCAGTGGTCTGGGTTTGACTAGCGGGGGGTTTCAAGAGACCCAGTACTTC
cdr3_aa: CSGLGLTSGGFQETQYF

d_call: .
clone_size: many
v_call: TRBV12-3/TRBV12-4
j_call: TRBJ2-7
cdr3_nt: TGTGCCAGCAGTTTGTCTTGGGCGACAGACGGGGACGAGCAGTACTTC
cdr3_aa: CASSLSWATDGDEQYF

d_call: .
clone_size: many
v_call: TRBV11-1
j_call: TRBJ2-5
cdr3_nt: TGTGCCAGCAGTAACGAAGAAAGCGGGCTAGCGTCGCGGACCCAGTACTTC
cdr3_aa: CASSNEESGLASRTQYF

d_call: TRBD1
clone_size: .
v_call: TRBV2
j_call: TRBJ1-1
cdr3_nt: TGTGCCAGCATGACGCAGGGGGCGAACACTGAAGCTTTCTTT
cdr3_aa: CASMTQGANTEAFF

d_call: .
clone_size: many
v_call: TRBV7-9
j_call: TRBJ2-7
cdr3_nt: TGTGCCAGCAGCCCTCCCGCCGCTAGCTACGAGCAGTACTTC
cdr3_aa: CASSPPAASYEQYF

d_call: TRBD1
clone_size: .
v_call: TRBV29-1
j_call: TRBJ1-2
cdr3_nt: TGCAGCGCCGGGACAGGGGGTCACGGCTACACCTTC
cdr3_aa: CSAGTGGHGYTF

d_call: TRBD2
clone_size: .
v_call: TRBV19
j_call: TRBJ2-1
cdr3_nt: TGTGCCAGTATGGAGCGGGGGAGATACAATGAGCAGTTCTTC
cdr3_aa: CASMERGRYNEQFF

d_call: TRBD1
clone_size: .
v_call: TRBV15
j_call: TRBJ1-5
cdr3_nt: TGTGCCAGCAGTAAGACAGGGAACAATCAGCCCCAGCATTTT
cdr3_aa: CASSKTGNNQPQHF